This T cell receptor (beta chain) was identified during a study of T cell changes during pregnancy in multiple sclerosis. The J segment lost 7 bases and the V segment lost 4 bases, leaving 11 bases of the junction unmatched. The CDR3 spans 16 residues. Generated by immunoSEQ multiplex PCR, the TCRdb table keeps only in-frame clones and is missing some. The table lists approximately 100,000 clones, about 89% of them singletons, with 1.6% in the top ten. V and J are TRBV23-1 and TRBJ2-1; the match to TRBD2 covers 9 bases. Being an ORF, TRBV23-1 has a function that is uncertain. The sequencing here drew on peripheral blood, taken before pregnancy. The TCR was taken from a female donor with multiple sclerosis, enrolled in a pregnancy study. The CDR3 coding sequence is TGCGCCAGCAGTCCCACTAGCGGGCGTAGGGGTAATGAGCAGTTCTTC. This codes for CASSPTSGRRGNEQFF.